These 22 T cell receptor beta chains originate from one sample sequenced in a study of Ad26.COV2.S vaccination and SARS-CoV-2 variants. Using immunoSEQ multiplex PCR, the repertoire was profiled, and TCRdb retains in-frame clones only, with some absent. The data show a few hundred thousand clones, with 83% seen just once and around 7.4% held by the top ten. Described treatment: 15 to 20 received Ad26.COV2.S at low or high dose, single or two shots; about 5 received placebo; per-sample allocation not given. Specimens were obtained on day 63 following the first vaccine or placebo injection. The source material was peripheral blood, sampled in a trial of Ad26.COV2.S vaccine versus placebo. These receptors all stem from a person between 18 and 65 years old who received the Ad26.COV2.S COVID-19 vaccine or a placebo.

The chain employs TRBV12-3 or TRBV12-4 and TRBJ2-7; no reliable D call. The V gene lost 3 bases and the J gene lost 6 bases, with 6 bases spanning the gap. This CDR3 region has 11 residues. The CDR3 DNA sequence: TGTGCCAGCAGTTTGGGCCTCGAGCAGTACTTC. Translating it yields CASSLGLEQYF.

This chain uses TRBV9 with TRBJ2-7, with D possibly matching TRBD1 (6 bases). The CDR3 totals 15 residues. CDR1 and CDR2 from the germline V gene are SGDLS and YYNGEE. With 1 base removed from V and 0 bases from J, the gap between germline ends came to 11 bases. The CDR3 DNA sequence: TGTGCCAGCAGCGTACAACAGGGCCCCTCCTACGAGCAGTACTTC. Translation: CASSVQQGPSYEQYF.

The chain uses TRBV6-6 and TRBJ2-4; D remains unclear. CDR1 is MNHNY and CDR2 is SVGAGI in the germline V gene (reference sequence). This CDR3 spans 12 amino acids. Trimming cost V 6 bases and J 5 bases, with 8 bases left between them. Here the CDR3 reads CASRPGENIQYF. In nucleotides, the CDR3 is TGTGCCAGCAGGCCAGGCGAAAACATTCAGTACTTC.

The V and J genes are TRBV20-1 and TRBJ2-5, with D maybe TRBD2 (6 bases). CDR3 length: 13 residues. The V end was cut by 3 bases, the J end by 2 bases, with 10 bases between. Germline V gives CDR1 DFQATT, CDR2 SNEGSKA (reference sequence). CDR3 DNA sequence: TGCAGTGCTAGTAGTCGGGGGCAAGAGACCCAGTACTTC. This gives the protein CSASSRGQETQYF.

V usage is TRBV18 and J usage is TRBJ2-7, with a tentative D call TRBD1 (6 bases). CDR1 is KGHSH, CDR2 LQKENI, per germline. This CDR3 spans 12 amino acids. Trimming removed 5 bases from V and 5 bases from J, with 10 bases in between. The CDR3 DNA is TGTGCCAGCTCAACACAGGGAAACGAGCAGTACTTC. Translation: CASSTQGNEQYF.

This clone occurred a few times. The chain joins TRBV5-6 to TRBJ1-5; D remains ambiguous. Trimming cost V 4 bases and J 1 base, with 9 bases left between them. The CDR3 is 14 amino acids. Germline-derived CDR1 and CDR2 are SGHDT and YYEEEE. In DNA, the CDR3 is TGTGCCAGCAGCCCGGACGGCAGCAATCAGCCCCAGCATTTT. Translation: CASSPDGSNQPQHF. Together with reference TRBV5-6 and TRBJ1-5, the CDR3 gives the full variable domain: DAGVTQSPTHLIKTRGQQVTLRCSPKSGHDTVSWYQQALGQGPQFIFQYYEEEERQRGNFPDRFSGHQFPNYSSELNVNALLLGDSALYLCASSPDGSNQPQHFGDGTRLSIL.

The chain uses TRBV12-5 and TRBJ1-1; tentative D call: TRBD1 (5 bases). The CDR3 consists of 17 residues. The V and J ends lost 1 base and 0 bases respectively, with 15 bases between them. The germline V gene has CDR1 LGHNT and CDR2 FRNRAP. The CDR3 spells CASGLGVGLGLNTEAFF. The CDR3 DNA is TGTGCTAGTGGTTTGGGGGTGGGACTGGGATTGAACACTGAAGCTTTCTTT.

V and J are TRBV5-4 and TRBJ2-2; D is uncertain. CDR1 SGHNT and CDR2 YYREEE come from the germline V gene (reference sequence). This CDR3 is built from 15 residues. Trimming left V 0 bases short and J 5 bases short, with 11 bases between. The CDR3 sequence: CASSLGSTLTGELFF. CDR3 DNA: TGTGCCAGCAGCTTGGGAAGTACTTTAACCGGGGAGCTGTTTTTT.

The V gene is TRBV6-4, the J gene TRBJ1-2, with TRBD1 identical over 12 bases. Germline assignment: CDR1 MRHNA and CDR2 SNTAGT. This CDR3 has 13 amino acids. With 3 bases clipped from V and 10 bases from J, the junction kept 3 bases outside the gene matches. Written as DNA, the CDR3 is TGTGCCAGCAGTGATCCGGGACAGGGGGCCTACACCTTC. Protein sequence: CASSDPGQGAYTF.

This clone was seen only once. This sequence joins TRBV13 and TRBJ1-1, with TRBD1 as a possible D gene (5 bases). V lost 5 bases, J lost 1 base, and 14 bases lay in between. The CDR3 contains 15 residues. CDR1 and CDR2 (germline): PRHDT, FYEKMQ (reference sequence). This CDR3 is CASSPMGDGNTEAFF. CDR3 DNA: TGTGCCAGCAGCCCGATGGGGGACGGGAACACTGAAGCTTTCTTT.

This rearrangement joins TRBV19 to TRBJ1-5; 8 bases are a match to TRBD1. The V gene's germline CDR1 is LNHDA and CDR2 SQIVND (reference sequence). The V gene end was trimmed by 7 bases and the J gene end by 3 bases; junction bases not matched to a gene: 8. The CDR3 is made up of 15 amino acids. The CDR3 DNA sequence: TGTGCCAGTACCCTAGACAGGGGTCTCAATCAGCCCCAGCATTTT. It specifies CASTLDRGLNQPQHF.

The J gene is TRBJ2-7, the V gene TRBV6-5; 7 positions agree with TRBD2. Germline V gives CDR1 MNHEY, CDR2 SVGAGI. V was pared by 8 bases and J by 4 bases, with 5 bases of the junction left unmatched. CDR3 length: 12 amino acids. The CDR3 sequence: CASGTTFYEQYF. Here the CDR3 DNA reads TGTGCCAGCGGGACTACGTTTTACGAGCAGTACTTC.

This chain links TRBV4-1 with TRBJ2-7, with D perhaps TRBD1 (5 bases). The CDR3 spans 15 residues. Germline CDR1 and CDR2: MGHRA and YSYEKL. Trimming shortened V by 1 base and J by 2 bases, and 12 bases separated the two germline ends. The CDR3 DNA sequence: TGCGCCAGCAGCCAAGGGCAGGGCCCCACCTACGAGCAGTACTTC. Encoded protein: CASSQGQGPTYEQYF.

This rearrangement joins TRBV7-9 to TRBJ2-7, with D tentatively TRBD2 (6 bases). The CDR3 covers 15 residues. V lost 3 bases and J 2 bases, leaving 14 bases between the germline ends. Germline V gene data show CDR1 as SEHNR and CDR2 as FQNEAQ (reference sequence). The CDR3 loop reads CASSFSGTAAYEQYF. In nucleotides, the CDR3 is TGTGCCAGCAGCTTTTCCGGGACTGCTGCCTACGAGCAGTACTTC. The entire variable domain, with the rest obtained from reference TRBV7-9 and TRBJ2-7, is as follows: DTGVSQNPRHKITKRGQNVTFRCDPISEHNRLYWYRQTLGQGPEFLTYFQNEAQLEKSRLLSDRFSAERPKGSFSTLEIQRTEQGDSAMYLCASSFSGTAAYEQYFGPGTRLTVT.

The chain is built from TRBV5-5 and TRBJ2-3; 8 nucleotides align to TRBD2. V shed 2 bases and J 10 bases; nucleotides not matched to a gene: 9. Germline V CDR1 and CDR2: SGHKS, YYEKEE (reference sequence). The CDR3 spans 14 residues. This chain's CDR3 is CASSFTRGGFSQYF. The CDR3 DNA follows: TGTGCCAGCAGCTTCACCCGGGGGGGCTTCTCGCAGTATTTT.

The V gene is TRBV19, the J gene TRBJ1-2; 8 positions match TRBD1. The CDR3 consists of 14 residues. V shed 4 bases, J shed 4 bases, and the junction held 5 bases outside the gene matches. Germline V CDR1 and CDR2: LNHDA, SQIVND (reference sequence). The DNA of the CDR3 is TGTGCCAGTAGTAATCCAGGGGGCATCTATGGCTACACCTTC. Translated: CASSNPGGIYGYTF.

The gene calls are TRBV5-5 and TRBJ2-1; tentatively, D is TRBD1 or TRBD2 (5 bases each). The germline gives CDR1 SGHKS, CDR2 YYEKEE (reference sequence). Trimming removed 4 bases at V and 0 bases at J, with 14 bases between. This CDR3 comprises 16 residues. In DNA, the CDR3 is TGTGCCAGCAGCCCGGGACCCCGGAGCTCCTACAATGAGCAGTTCTTC. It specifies CASSPGPRSSYNEQFF.

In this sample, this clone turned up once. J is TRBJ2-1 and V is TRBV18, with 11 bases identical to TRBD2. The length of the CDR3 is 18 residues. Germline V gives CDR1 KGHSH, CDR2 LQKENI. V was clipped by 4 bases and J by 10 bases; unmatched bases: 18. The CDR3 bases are TGTGCCAGCTCACTTCTAGCGGGGGGCGGTCCCGGGTCAGACGAGCAGTTCTTC. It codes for CASSLLAGGGPGSDEQFF.

The CDR3 reads CASSPGQTGLNTQYF. CDR3 bases: TGTGCCAGCAGCCCCGGGCAGACGGGCCTAAATACGCAGTATTTT. The rearrangement uses TRBV7-9 and TRBJ2-3; the D is unclear. The CDR3 is 15 amino acids. Germline-derived CDR1 and CDR2 are SEHNR and FQNEAQ (reference sequence). V lost 5 bases and J lost 7, with 19 bases in between.

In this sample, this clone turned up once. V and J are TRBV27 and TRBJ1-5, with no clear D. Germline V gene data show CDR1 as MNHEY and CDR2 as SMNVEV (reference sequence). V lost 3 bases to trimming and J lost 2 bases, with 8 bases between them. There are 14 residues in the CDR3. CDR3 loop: CASSLNWGNQPQHF. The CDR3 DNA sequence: TGTGCCAGCAGTTTGAATTGGGGCAATCAGCCCCAGCATTTT.

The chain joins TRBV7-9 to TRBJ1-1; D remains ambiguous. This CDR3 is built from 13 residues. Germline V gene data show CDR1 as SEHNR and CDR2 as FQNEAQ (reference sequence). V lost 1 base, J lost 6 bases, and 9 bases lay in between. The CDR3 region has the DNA TGTGCCAGCAGCTTAGAAACAGCCCCTGAAGCTTTCTTT. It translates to CASSLETAPEAFF.

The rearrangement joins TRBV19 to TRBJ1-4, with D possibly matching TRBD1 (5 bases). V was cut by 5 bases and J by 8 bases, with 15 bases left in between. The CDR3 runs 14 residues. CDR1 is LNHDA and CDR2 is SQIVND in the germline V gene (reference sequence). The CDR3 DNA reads TGTGCCAGTAGTGGGGGACCGGGGCAGGAAAAACTGTTTTTT. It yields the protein CASSGGPGQEKLFF. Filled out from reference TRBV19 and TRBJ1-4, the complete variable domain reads DGGITQSPKYLFRKEGQNVTLSCEQNLNHDAMYWYRQDPGQGLRLIYYSQIVNDFQKGDIAEGYSVSREKKESFPLTVTSAQKNPTAFYLCASSGGPGQEKLFFGSGTQLSVL.